A selection of T cell receptor beta chains follows, all from one sample in a study of T-cell reconstitution after alpha-beta-depleted transplantation in children. TCRdb re-called the PCR reads with MiXCR, one entry per CDR3 protein. The data contain 700,000 to 850,000 distinct CDR3 sequences, around 17% of them singletons. Source: PBMCs, mostly from graft donor cells, taken 360 days after TCRalphabeta/CD19-depleted stem cell transplant. The receptors originated from a male patient between 5 and 17 years old who had a stem cell transplant for acute lymphoblastic leukemia, so the T cells may come from the graft donor. CDR3s include the opening cysteine and the closing phenylalanine or tryptophan. The D gene is left open where the match is weak. Expanded clones are given a class, and other clones once, few, many or no size at all.

V gene: TRBV18; clone size: NA; D gene: TRBD2; J gene: TRBJ2-7; CDR3 DNA: TGTGCCAGCTCACCACCGACCGGGACTAGCGGGGCCTACGAGCAGTACTTC; CDR3 protein: CASSPPTGTSGAYEQYF
V gene: TRBV5-1; clone size: few; D gene: NA; J gene: TRBJ2-5; CDR3 DNA: TGCGCCAGCAGCTTGTTGAGCCGGGAGACCCAGTACTTC; CDR3 protein: CASSLLSRETQYF
V gene: TRBV7-8; clone size: NA; D gene: NA; J gene: TRBJ2-1; CDR3 DNA: TGTGCCAGCAGCTTCCCCCCTTCTCGGCACTACAATGAGCAGTTCTTC; CDR3 protein: CASSFPPSRHYNEQFF
V gene: TRBV11-1; clone size: NA; D gene: NA; J gene: TRBJ2-1; CDR3 DNA: TGTGCCAGCAGCTCCCCCCGGGGCAGGCGAGAGTCCTACAATGAGCAGTTCTTC; CDR3 protein: CASSSPRGRRESYNEQFF
V gene: TRBV27; clone size: NA; D gene: TRBD1; J gene: TRBJ1-6; CDR3 DNA: TGTGCCAGCAGTTTCTCGGGACAGGGGGTGAACTCACCCCTCCACTTT; CDR3 protein: CASSFSGQGVNSPLHF
V gene: TRBV5-1; clone size: many; D gene: TRBD1; J gene: TRBJ2-2; CDR3 DNA: TGCGCCAGCAGCCTGGCGACAGGGACCGGGGAGCTGTTTTTT; CDR3 protein: CASSLATGTGELFF
V gene: TRBV5-1; clone size: few; D gene: TRBD2; J gene: TRBJ2-7; CDR3 DNA: TGCGCCAGCAGCCGACCGGGACTAGCATACGAGCAGTACTTC; CDR3 protein: CASSRPGLAYEQYF
V gene: TRBV5-1; clone size: many; D gene: TRBD2; J gene: TRBJ2-1; CDR3 DNA: TGCGCCAGCAGCTCGATGACTAGCGGGAGGGCTAATGAGCAGTTCTTC; CDR3 protein: CASSSMTSGRANEQFF
V gene: TRBV29-1; clone size: NA; D gene: TRBD2; J gene: TRBJ2-1; CDR3 DNA: TGCAGCGTTGAAACTAGCGGCCTAGCCGATGAGCAGTTCTTC; CDR3 protein: CSVETSGLADEQFF
V gene: TRBV7-9; clone size: few; D gene: TRBD1; J gene: TRBJ1-5; CDR3 DNA: TGTGCCAGCAGCGCAACCGGGACAGGGGGTTTTCAGCCCCAGCATTTT; CDR3 protein: CASSATGTGGFQPQHF
V gene: TRBV12-3/TRBV12-4; clone size: NA; D gene: NA; J gene: TRBJ1-5; CDR3 DNA: TGTGCCAGCAGTTTAACGGGCAGGGAGCCCCAGCATTTT; CDR3 protein: CASSLTGREPQHF
V gene: TRBV6-5; clone size: NA; D gene: NA; J gene: TRBJ2-1; CDR3 DNA: TGTGCCAGCAGTTACTCGCCGCGCCATGAGCAGTTCTTC; CDR3 protein: CASSYSPRHEQFF
V gene: TRBV18; clone size: NA; D gene: NA; J gene: TRBJ2-5; CDR3 DNA: TGTGCCAGCTCCCGGGCCTCTTCTGAGACCCAGTACTTC; CDR3 protein: CASSRASSETQYF
V gene: TRBV5-1; clone size: once; D gene: NA; J gene: TRBJ1-1; CDR3 DNA: TGCGCCAGCAGCATCCAAGGGGACTCGGCTTTCTTT; CDR3 protein: CASSIQGDSAFF